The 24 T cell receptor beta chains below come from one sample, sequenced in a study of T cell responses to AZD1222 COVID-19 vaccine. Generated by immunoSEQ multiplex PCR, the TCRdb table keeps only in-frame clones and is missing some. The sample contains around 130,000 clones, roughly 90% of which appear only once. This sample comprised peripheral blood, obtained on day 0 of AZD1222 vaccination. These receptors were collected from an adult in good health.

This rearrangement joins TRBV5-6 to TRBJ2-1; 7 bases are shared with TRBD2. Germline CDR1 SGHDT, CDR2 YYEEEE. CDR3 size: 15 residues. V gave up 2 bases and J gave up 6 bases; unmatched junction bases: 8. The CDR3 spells CASSFGGRHRNEQFF. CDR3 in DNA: TGTGCCAGCAGCTTCGGCGGGAGACACCGCAATGAGCAGTTCTTC.

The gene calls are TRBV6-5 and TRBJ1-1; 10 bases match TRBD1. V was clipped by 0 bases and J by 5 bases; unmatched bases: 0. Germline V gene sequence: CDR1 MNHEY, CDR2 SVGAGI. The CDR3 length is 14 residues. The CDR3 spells CASSYSGQGTEAFF. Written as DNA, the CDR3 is TGTGCCAGCAGTTACTCGGGACAGGGGACTGAAGCTTTCTTT.

For the CDR3, the DNA is TGTGCCAGCAGCCGAGGGCTTTCTGAAGCTTTCTTT. Translated, it gives CASSRGLSEAFF. The chain is built from TRBV3-1 (or the pseudogene TRBV3-2) and TRBJ1-1; no definite D call. V shed 4 bases and J shed 6 bases, with 9 bases lying between them. Germline values: CDR1 LGHDT, CDR2 YNNKEL (reference sequence). This CDR3 is 12 amino acids long.

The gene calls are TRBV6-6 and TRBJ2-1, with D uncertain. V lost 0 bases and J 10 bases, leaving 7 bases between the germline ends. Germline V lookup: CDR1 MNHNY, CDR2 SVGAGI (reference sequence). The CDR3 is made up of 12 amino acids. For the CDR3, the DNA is TGTGCCAGCAGTTACTCGTCCCTAGAGCAGTTCTTC. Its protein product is CASSYSSLEQFF.

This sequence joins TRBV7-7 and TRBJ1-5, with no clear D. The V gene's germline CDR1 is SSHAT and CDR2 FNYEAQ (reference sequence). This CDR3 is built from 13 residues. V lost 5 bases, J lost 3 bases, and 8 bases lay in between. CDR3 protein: CASSPSANQPQHF. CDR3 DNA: TGTGCCAGCAGCCCCTCCGCCAATCAGCCCCAGCATTTT. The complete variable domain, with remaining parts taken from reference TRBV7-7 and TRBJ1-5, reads GAGVSQSPRYKVTKRGQDVTLRCDPISSHATLYWYQQALGQGPEFLTYFNYEAQPDKSGLPSDRFSAERPEGSISTLTIQRTEQRDSAMYRCASSPSANQPQHFGDGTRLSIL.

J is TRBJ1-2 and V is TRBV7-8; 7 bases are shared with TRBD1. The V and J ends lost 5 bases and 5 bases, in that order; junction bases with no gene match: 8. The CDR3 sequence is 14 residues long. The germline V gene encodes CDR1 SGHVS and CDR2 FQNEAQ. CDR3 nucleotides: TGTGCCAGCAGCCCCCGACAGGGCTTATATGGCTACACCTTC. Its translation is CASSPRQGLYGYTF.

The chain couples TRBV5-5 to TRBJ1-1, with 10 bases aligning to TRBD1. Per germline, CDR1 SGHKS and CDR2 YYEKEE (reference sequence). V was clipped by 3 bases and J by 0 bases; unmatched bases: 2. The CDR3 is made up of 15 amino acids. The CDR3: CASSWDRGLNTEAFF. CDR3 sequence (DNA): TGTGCCAGCAGCTGGGACAGGGGATTGAACACTGAAGCTTTCTTT.

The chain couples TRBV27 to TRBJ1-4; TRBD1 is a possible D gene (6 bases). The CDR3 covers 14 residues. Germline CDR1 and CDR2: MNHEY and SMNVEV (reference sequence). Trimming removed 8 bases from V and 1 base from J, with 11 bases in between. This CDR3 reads CASGDRQTNEKLFF. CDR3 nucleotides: TGTGCCAGCGGCGACAGGCAAACTAATGAAAAACTGTTTTTT.

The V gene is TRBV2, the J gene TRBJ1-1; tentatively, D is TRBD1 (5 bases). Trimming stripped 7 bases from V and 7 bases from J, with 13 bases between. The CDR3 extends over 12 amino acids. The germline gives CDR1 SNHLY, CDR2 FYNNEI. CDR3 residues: CASIGRAYEAFF. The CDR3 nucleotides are TGTGCCAGCATTGGCAGGGCCTATGAAGCTTTCTTT.

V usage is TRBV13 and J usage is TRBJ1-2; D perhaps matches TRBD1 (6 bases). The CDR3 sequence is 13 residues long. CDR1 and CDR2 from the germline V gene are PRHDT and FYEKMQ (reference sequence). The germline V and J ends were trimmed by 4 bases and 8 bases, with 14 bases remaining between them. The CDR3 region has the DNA TGTGCCAGCAGCTCCTGGACAGCCGGGGGCTACACCTTC. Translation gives CASSSWTAGGYTF.

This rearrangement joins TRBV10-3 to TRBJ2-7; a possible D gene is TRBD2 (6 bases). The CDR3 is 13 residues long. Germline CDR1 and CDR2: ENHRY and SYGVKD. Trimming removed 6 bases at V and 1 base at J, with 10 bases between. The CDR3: CAIRGRESYEQYF. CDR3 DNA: TGTGCCATCAGAGGGCGGGAATCCTACGAGCAGTACTTC.

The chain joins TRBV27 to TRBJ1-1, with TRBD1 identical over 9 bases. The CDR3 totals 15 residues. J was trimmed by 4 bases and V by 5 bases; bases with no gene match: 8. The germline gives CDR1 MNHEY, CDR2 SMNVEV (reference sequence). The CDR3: CASSITGGWITEAFF. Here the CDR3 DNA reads TGTGCCAGCAGTATAACAGGGGGCTGGATCACTGAAGCTTTCTTT.

CDR3 DNA sequence: TGTGCCAGCAGCGTAGCCTCGACAGGGGGGATTAGGGACACCATATATTTT. Encoded protein: CASSVASTGGIRDTIYF. The rearrangement uses TRBV9 and TRBJ1-3; the match to TRBD1 covers 9 bases. The CDR3 runs to 17 residues. In germline, CDR1 is SGDLS, CDR2 YYNGEE. The trim removed 0 bases at V and 8 bases at J, leaving 12 bases unmatched.

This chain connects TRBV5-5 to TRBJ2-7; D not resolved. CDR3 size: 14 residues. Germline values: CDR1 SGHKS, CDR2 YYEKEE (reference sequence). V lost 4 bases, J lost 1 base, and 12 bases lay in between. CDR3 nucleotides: TGTGCCAGCAGCCCCTCGGCCGGATCCTACGAGCAGTACTTC. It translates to CASSPSAGSYEQYF.

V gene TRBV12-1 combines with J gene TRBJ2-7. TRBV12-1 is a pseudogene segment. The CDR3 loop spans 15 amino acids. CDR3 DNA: TGTGCCAGCAGCCTATACGGACGGATCTCCTACGAGCAGTACTTC. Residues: CASSLYGRISYEQYF.

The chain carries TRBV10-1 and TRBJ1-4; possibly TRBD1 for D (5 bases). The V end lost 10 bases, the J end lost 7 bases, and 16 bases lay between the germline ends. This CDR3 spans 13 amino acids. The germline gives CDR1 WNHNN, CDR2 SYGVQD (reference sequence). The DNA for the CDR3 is TGCGCCATCGGGGGGTTTCGTTGTGAAAAACTGTTTTTT. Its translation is CAIGGFRCEKLFF.

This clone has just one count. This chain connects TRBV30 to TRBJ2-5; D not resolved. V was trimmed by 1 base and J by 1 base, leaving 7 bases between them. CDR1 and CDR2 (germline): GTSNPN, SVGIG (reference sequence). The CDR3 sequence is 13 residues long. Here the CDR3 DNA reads TGTGCCTGGAGTGCATCTAGCCAAGAGACCCAGTACTTC. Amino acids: CAWSASSQETQYF.

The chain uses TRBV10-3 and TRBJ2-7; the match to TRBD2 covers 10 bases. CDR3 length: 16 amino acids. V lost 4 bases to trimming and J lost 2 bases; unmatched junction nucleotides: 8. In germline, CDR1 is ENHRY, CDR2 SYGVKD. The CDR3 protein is CAISAPLAGDPYEQYF. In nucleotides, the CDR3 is TGTGCCATCAGTGCCCCTCTAGCGGGGGACCCCTACGAGCAGTACTTC.

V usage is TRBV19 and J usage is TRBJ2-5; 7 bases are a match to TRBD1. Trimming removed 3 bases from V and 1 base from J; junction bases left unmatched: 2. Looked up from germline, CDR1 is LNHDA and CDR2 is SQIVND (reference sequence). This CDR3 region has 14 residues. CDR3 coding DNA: TGTGCCAGTAGTATCGGGACAGTCCAAGAGACCCAGTACTTC. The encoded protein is CASSIGTVQETQYF.

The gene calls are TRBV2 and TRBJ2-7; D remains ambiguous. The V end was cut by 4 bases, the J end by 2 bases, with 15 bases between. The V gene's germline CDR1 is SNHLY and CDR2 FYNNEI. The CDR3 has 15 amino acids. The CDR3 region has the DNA TGTGCCAGCAGTGCTCGACCTGGATGGGCCTACGAGCAGTACTTC. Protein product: CASSARPGWAYEQYF.

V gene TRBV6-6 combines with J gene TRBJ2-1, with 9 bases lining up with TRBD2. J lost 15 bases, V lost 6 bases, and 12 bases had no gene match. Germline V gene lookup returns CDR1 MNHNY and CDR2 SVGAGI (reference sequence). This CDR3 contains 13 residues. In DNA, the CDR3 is TGTGCCAGCAGGGGGGAGGCGGGAGGGCCCAGGTTCTTC. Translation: CASRGEAGGPRFF.

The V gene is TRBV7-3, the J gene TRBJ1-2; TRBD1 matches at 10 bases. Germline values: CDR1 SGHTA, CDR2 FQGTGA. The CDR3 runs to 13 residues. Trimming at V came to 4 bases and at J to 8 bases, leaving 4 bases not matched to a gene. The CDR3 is CASSSTGGVGYTF. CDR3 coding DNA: TGTGCCAGCAGCTCGACAGGGGGCGTCGGCTACACCTTC.

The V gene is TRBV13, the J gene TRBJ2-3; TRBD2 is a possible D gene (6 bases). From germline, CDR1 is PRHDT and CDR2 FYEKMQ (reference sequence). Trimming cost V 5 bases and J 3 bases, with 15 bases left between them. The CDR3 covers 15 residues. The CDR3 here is CASSGPDYPTDTQYF. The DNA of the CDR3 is TGTGCCAGCAGCGGACCGGACTATCCGACAGATACGCAGTATTTT.

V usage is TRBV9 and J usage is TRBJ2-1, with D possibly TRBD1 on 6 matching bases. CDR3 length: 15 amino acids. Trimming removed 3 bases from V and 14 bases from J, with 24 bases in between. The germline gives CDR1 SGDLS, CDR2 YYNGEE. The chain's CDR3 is CASSANPFDRSLEFF. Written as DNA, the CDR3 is TGTGCCAGCAGCGCCAATCCTTTCGACAGGTCCTTGGAGTTCTTC.